The 25 T cell receptor beta chains in this list originate from one sample, sequenced in a study of T cells in Graves' hyperthyroidism and ophthalmopathy. Authors of the study amplified TCR beta CDR3 regions from RNA transcripts. A set of HTBI primers served as the primers for a first-round RT-PCR of the TCR CDR3. TCRdb fed the multiplex PCR reads into MiXCR, producing one record per CDR3 protein. The data show a few hundred thousand distinct CDR3 sequences, under 60% seen once. The sequencing input was peripheral blood or thyroid tissue (not recorded which). The receptor set was obtained from a woman aged 18 to 35 with Graves' hyperthyroidism.

This clonotype was counted between two and nine times. V usage is TRBV27 and J usage is TRBJ1-1; D uncertain. Trimming took off 5 bases at V and 10 bases at J, with 20 bases between the two ends. The CDR3 covers 14 residues. The germline V gene has CDR1 MNHEY and CDR2 SMNVEV (reference sequence). CDR3 in DNA: TGTGCCAGCAGTAGGGCAGCGTTTCCTCGGGGAGCTTTCTTT. Translated: CASSRAAFPRGAFF.

Notes on this clonotype: With a much larger clone just one base away, this may be a read error. DNA for the CDR3: TGTGCCAGCAGAGGGGAGACAGGGGCTCTCCACGAGCAGTACTTC. This codes for CASRGETGALHEQYF. The chain uses TRBV12-3 or TRBV12-4 and TRBJ2-7, with 8 bases lining up with TRBD1. J was trimmed by 5 bases and V by 6 bases; bases with no gene match: 12. This CDR3 is built from 15 residues.

This clonotype was seen repeatedly, ten times or more. This chain uses TRBV10-3 with TRBJ1-1; D unclear. Germline CDR1 reads ENHRY; CDR2 reads SYGVKD. V lost 4 bases and J lost 2, with 8 bases in between. The CDR3 sequence is 13 residues long. The CDR3 reads CAISGRKNTEAFF. The CDR3 DNA follows: TGTGCCATCAGTGGGAGGAAAAACACTGAAGCTTTCTTT.

The V and J genes are TRBV7-6 and TRBJ2-7; D gene unclear. CDR1 and CDR2 from the germline V gene are SGHVS and FNYEAQ. Trimming left V 5 bases short and J 5 bases short, with 7 bases between. The CDR3 sequence is 11 residues long. The CDR3, as DNA: TGTGCCAGCAGCAGGATCAACGAGCAGTACTTC. It encodes CASSRINEQYF.

This clonotype was detected only a few times. The chain recombines TRBV6-6 with TRBJ2-7; TRBD1 matches at 7 bases. This CDR3 comprises 18 residues. V dropped 2 bases and J dropped 0; count of bases not matched to a gene: 13. Per germline, CDR1 MNHNY and CDR2 SVGAGI (reference sequence). The CDR3 nucleotides are TGTGCCAGCAGTTACCGCCAGGGGGAGACGATGAGCTCCTACGAGCAGTACTTC. It yields the protein CASSYRQGETMSSYEQYF.

The chain combines TRBV5-1 with TRBJ2-7; 12 bases align to TRBD2. Germline V gene data show CDR1 as SGHRS and CDR2 as YFSETQ. This CDR3 is built from 15 residues. J was trimmed by 6 bases and V by 4 bases; bases with no gene match: 8. CDR3 in amino acids: CASSPWLAGGLEQYF. In DNA, the CDR3 is TGCGCCAGCAGCCCCTGGCTAGCGGGAGGGCTCGAGCAGTACTTC.

The gene calls are TRBV11-3 and TRBJ2-1; no clear D gene. This CDR3 has 10 amino acids. Trimming removed 3 bases at V and 9 bases at J, with 3 bases between. From germline, CDR1 is SGHNT and CDR2 YENEEA. The CDR3 protein is CASSLGEQFF. CDR3 in DNA: TGTGCCAGCAGCTTGGGTGAGCAGTTCTTC. Filled out from reference TRBV11-3 and TRBJ2-1, the complete variable domain reads EAGVVQSPRYKIIEKKQPVAFWCNPISGHNTLYWYLQNLGQGPELLIRYENEEAVDDSQLPKDRFSAERLKGVDSTLKIQPAELGDSAVYLCASSLGEQFFGPGTRLTVL.

This clonotype has a count of ten or more. This rearrangement joins TRBV10-3 to TRBJ2-5; TRBD2 matches at 9 bases. Germline loops: CDR1 ENHRY, CDR2 SYGVKD. Germline trimming cut 4 bases from V and 0 bases from J; bases unmatched to any gene: 3. CDR3 length: 15 residues. The CDR3 here is CAISASSGNQETQYF. The CDR3, as DNA: TGTGCCATCAGTGCTTCTAGCGGGAACCAAGAGACCCAGTACTTC.

As concerns this clonotype: At one of its ends the junction is not consistent with the germline gene, which may arise from a read error. This chain connects TRBV24-1 to TRBJ1-2, with 7 bases lining up with TRBD1. The CDR3 has 17 amino acids. Per the germline V gene, CDR1 is KGHDR and CDR2 is SFDVKD. CDR3 region: CATGDLTPGTEVYGYTF. CDR3 coding DNA: TGTGCCACCGGTGATTTGACCCCCGGGACAGAAGTCTATGGCTACACCTTC.

The chain employs TRBV29-1 and TRBJ1-2; 8 nucleotides line up with TRBD1. The ends lost 5 bases at V and 3 bases at J; junction bases unmatched: 5. Germline CDR1 is SQVTM and CDR2 is ANQGSEA. This CDR3 is 13 amino acids long. CDR3 nucleotide sequence: TGCAGCGTTCACGGACAGGGTTACTATGGCTACACCTTC. Translated: CSVHGQGYYGYTF.

The V gene is TRBV7-2, the J gene TRBJ2-7; 10 nucleotides line up with TRBD1. Judging by the DNA end, TRBJ2-4 fits better; the J call may be wrong. Germline V gene lookup returns CDR1 SGHTA and CDR2 FQGNSA. The CDR3 has 17 amino acids. The CDR3 DNA follows: TGTGCCAGCAGCCGTCCCGGGACAGGGGTGACCAAAAACATTCAGTACTTC. This sequence encodes CASSRPGTGVTKNIQYF.

About this clonotype: A single base separates this from a much larger clone, so it may be a read error. The J gene is TRBJ1-1, the V gene TRBV4-1; 11 bases agree with TRBD1. This CDR3 has 15 residues. The germline CDR1 and CDR2 sequences are MGHRA and YSYEKL. V trimming: 4 bases; J trimming: 11 bases; junction bases outside the gene matches: 12. The CDR3 loop reads CASSREWDRGRRAFF. The CDR3 nucleotides read TGCGCCAGCAGCCGAGAATGGGACAGGGGGAGGAGGGCTTTCTTT.

This clonotype was observed many times. The J gene is TRBJ2-7, the V gene TRBV10-1; 10 bases fit TRBD1. Germline trimming cut 9 bases from V and 5 bases from J; bases unmatched to any gene: 10. Germline CDR1 WNHNN, CDR2 SYGVQD (reference sequence). The CDR3 extends over 14 amino acids. In DNA, the CDR3 is TGCGCCAGTGCAGGCGGGACAGGGGATAACGAGCAGTACTTC. It translates to CASAGGTGDNEQYF.

In this sample, this clonotype turned up many times. The rearrangement uses TRBV10-3 and TRBJ2-2, with a tentative D call TRBD2 (6 bases). CDR1 is ENHRY, CDR2 SYGVKD, per germline. The germline V and J ends were trimmed by 10 bases and 3 bases, with 12 bases remaining between them. The CDR3 covers 13 residues. Here the CDR3 DNA reads TGTGCCACCCTCGGAGGGGACACCGGGGAGCTGTTTTTT. Translating it yields CATLGGDTGELFF.

The sample holds many counts of this clonotype. The rearrangement uses TRBV4-1 and TRBJ1-2, with D possibly being TRBD1 (6 bases). Trimming shortened V by 1 base and J by 0 bases, and 12 bases separated the two germline ends. Germline CDR1 MGHRA, CDR2 YSYEKL. The CDR3 sequence is 16 residues long. CDR3 region: CASSQGRDIANYGYTF. CDR3 DNA: TGCGCCAGCAGCCAAGGCCGGGACATAGCTAACTATGGCTACACCTTC.

This clonotype has just a few counts. CDR3 nucleotides: TGCAGCGTTGAAAGGGCGCATGGCTACACCTTC. Protein product: CSVERAHGYTF. The chain uses TRBV29-1 and TRBJ1-2; no firm D call. This CDR3 has 11 amino acids. The germline gives CDR1 SQVTM, CDR2 ANQGSEA. V gave up 2 bases and J gave up 6 bases, with 7 bases separating them.

This clonotype was counted at least ten times. J is TRBJ2-2 and V is TRBV5-1, with TRBD1 as a possible D gene (6 bases). The CDR3 covers 14 residues. Germline loops: CDR1 SGHRS, CDR2 YFSETQ. V lost 6 bases, J lost 1 base, and 10 bases lay in between. CDR3: CASTLTGNTGELFF. CDR3 DNA sequence: TGCGCCAGCACCCTGACAGGGAACACCGGGGAGCTGTTTTTT.

The chain employs TRBV27 and TRBJ2-5; 7 bases map to TRBD1. The germline gives CDR1 MNHEY, CDR2 SMNVEV (reference sequence). V shed 5 bases and J 2 bases; nucleotides not matched to a gene: 23. This CDR3 is 20 amino acids long. This chain's CDR3 is CASSHFAPTLGTARQETQYF. The CDR3 nucleotides read TGTGCCAGCAGTCATTTTGCCCCAACCCTAGGGACAGCCAGACAAGAGACCCAGTACTTC.

For this clonotype: This could be a read error, since a much larger clone is one nucleotide away. This rearrangement joins TRBV14 to TRBJ1-2, with TRBD1 as a possible D gene (5 bases). There are 17 residues in the CDR3. CDR1 is SGHDN, CDR2 FVKESK, per germline. In DNA, the CDR3 is TGCGCCAACAGCCAAGAGGGGACCCGAGGGGCTAACTATGGCTACACCTTC. Amino acid sequence: CANSQEGTRGANYGYTF.

In this sample, this clonotype turned up many times. The chain combines TRBV7-2 with TRBJ2-7; TRBD2 might be the D (7 bases). In germline, CDR1 is SGHTA, CDR2 FQGNSA. V gave up 1 base and J gave up 4 bases, with 23 bases separating them. The CDR3 covers 18 residues. The DNA of the CDR3 is TGTGCCAGCAGCTTAGTGGGGGACTGGGGGAAGGGGGGGTACGAGCAGTACTTC. Translated, it gives CASSLVGDWGKGGYEQYF.

The chain is built from TRBV12-5 and TRBJ2-2; TRBD1 agrees at 10 bases. Germline V CDR1 and CDR2: LGHNT, FRNRAP. The CDR3 is made up of 16 amino acids. Trimming removed 1 base from V and 5 bases from J; junction bases left unmatched: 4. The CDR3 region is CASGLGTGGRTGELFF. CDR3 nucleotides: TGTGCTAGTGGTTTGGGGACAGGGGGGAGGACCGGGGAGCTGTTTTTT.

The chain uses TRBV29-1 and TRBJ2-7, with D perhaps TRBD1 or TRBD2 (6 bases each). V was pared by 6 bases and J by 2 bases, with 20 bases between. Germline V gene sequence: CDR1 SQVTM, CDR2 ANQGSEA. There are 15 residues in the CDR3. The CDR3 DNA sequence: TGCAGCGTCGGGGGAGAGACAGGCGGCCCCTACGAGCAGTACTTC. Translated: CSVGGETGGPYEQYF.

This clonotype was seen more than once but under ten times. The chain carries TRBV7-8 and TRBJ2-3; 8 bases match TRBD2. Germline V gene data show CDR1 as SGHVS and CDR2 as FQNEAQ. The CDR3 spans 16 residues. V lost 5 bases, J lost 0 bases, and 7 bases stayed unmatched. In nucleotides, the CDR3 is TGTGCCAGCAGCATCCTCAGCGGGGGAAGCACAGATACGCAGTATTTT. It is translated as CASSILSGGSTDTQYF.

With regard to this clonotype: The conserved phenylalanine or tryptophan normally closing the CDR3 is absent here, so this likely arose from a read error. The chain employs TRBV6-6 and TRBJ2-7; TRBD1 matches at 7 bases. V gave up 0 bases and J gave up 0 bases; unmatched junction bases: 2. CDR3 length: 15 residues. From germline, CDR1 is MNHNY and CDR2 SVGAGI (reference sequence). As DNA, the CDR3 is TGTGCCAGCAGTTACTCGAACAGGGGCTCCTACGAGCAGTACCTC. Protein sequence: CASSYSNRGSYEQYL.

Concerning this clonotype itself: This CDR3 is missing its conserved last phenylalanine or tryptophan, likely due to a read error. V and J are TRBV19 and TRBJ1-2; D may be TRBD1 (5 bases). In germline, CDR1 is LNHDA, CDR2 SQIVND (reference sequence). Trimming pared 7 bases from V and 4 bases from J, leaving 16 bases between. CDR3 length: 14 residues. CDR3 residues: CASTPGETVYGYTS. The CDR3 DNA reads TGTGCCAGTACTCCCGGAGAGACAGTCTATGGCTACACCTCC.